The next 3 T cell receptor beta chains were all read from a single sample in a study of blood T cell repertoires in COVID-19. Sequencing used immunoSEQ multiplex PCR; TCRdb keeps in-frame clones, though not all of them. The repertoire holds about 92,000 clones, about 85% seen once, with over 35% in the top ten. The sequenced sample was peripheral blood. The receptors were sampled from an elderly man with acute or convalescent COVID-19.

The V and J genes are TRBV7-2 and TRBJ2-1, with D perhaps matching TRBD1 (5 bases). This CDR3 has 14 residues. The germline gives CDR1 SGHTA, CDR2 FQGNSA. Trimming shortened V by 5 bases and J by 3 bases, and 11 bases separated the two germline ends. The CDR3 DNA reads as TGTGCCAGCAGCCAAGACAGAAACTACAATGAGCAGTTCTTC. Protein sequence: CASSQDRNYNEQFF.

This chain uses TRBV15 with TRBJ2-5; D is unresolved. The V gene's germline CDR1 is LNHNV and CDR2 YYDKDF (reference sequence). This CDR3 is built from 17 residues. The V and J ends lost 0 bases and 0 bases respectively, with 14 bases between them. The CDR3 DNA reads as TGTGCCACCAGCAGAGATCACGGCGGCATCTACCAAGAGACCCAGTACTTC. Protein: CATSRDHGGIYQETQYF.

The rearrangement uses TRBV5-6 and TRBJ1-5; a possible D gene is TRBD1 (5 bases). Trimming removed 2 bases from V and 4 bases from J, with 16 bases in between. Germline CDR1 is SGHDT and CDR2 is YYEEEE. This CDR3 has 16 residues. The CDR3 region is CASSLRVVRGNQPQHF. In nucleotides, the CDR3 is TGTGCCAGCAGCTTAAGGGTTGTAAGGGGAAATCAGCCCCAGCATTTT. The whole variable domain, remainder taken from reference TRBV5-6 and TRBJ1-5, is DAGVTQSPTHLIKTRGQQVTLRCSPKSGHDTVSWYQQALGQGPQFIFQYYEEEERQRGNFPDRFSGHQFPNYSSELNVNALLLGDSALYLCASSLRVVRGNQPQHFGDGTRLSIL.